This T cell receptor (beta chain) stems from a study of regulatory dendritic cells for organ transplantation. Study-level results: Of resting T cell subsets, memory CD8+ had the most alloreactive clonotypes. Memory CD8+ clonal expansion seemed more limited with regulatory than mature dendritic cells.

Looked up from germline, CDR1 is SEHNR and CDR2 is FQNEAQ (reference sequence). This CDR3 comprises 15 residues. With V trimmed by 3 bases and J by 4 bases, 2 bases remained unmatched. Memory T cells were CD45RO+, naive were CD45RA+, sorted by FACS. Regarding this clone: What it binds is not known.

Only in-frame clones appear in the TCRdb table, and some are missing; sequencing was by immunoSEQ multiplex PCR. There are about 29,000 clones in the sample; approximately 78% occur only once, and roughly 0.1% lies in the top ten. The sequenced material came from naive CD4+ T cells from blood. Subset here: CD45RA+ naive T cells. The genes are TRBV7-9 and TRBJ2-1, with 11 bases that match TRBD2. The sequence derives from a human donor in good health. CDR3 in amino acids: CASSFTSGGYNEQFF. The CDR3 nucleotides are TGTGCCAGCAGCTTCACTAGCGGGGGATACAATGAGCAGTTCTTC.